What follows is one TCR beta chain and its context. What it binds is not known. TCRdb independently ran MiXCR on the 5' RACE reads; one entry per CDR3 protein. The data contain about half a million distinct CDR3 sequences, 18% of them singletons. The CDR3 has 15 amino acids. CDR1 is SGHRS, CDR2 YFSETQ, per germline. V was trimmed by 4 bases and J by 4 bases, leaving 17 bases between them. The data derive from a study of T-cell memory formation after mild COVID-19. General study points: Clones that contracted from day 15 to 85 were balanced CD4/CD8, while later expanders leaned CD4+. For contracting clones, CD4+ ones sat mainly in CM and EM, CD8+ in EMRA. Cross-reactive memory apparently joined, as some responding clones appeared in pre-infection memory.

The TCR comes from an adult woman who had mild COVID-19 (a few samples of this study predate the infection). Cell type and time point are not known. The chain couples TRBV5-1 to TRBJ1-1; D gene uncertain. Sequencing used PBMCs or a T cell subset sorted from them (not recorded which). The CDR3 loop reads CASSREGSWGTEAFF. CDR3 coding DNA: TGCGCCAGCAGCCGGGAGGGATCGTGGGGCACTGAAGCTTTCTTT.